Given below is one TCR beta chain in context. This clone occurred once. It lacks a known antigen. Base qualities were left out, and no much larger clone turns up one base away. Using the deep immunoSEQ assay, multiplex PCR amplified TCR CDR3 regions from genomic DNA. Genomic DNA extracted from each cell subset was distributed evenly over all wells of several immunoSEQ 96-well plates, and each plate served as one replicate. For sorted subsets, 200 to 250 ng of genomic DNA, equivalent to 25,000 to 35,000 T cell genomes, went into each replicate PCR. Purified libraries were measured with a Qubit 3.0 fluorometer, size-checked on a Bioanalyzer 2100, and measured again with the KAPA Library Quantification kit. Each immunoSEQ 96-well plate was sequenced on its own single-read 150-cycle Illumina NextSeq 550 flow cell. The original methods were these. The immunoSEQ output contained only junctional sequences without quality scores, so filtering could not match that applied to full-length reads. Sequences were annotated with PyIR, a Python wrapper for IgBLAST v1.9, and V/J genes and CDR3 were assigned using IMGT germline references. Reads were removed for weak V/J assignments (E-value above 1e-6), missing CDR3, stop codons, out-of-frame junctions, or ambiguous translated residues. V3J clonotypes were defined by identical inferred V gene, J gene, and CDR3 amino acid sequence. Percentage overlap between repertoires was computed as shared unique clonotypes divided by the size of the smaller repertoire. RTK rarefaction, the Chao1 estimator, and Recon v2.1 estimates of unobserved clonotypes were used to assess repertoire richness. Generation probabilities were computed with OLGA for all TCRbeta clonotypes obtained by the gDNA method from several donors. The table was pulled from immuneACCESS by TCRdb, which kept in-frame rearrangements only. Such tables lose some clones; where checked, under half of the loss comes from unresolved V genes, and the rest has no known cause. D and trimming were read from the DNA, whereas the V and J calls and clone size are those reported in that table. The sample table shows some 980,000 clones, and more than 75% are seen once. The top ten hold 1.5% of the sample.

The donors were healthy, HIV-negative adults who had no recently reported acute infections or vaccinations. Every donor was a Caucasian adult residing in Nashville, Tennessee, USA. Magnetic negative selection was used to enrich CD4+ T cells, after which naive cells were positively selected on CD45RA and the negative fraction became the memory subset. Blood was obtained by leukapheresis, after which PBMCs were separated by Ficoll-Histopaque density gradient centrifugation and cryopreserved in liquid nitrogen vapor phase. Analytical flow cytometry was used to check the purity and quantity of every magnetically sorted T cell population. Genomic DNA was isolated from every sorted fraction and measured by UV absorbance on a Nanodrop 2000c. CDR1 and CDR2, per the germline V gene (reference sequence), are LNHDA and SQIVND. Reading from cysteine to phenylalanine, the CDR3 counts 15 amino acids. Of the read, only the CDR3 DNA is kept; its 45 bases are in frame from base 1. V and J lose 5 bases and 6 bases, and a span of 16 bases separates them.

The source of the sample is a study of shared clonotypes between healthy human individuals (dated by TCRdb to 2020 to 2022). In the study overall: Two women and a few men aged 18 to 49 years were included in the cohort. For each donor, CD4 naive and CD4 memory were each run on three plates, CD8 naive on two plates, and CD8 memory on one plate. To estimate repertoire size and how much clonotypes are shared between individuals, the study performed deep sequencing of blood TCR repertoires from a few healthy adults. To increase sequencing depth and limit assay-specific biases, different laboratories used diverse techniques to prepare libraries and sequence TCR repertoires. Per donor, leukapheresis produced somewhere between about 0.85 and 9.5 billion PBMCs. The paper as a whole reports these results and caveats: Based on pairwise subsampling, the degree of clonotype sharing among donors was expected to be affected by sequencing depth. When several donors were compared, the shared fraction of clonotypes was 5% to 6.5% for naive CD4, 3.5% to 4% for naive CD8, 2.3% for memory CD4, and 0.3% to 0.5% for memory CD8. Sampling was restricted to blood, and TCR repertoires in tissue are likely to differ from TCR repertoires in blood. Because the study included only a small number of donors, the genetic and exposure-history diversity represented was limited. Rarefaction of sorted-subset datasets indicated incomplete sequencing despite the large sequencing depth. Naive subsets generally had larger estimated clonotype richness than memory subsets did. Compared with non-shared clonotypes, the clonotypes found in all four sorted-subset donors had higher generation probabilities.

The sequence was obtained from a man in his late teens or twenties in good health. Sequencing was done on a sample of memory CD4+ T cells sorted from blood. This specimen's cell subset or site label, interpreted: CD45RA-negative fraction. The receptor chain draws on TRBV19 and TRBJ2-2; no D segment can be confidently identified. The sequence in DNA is TGTGCCAGTAGTCCTACCTCGATGCCGGCCGGGGAGCTGTTTTTT. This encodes CASSPTSMPAGELFF. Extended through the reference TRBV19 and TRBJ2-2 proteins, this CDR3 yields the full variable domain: DGGITQSPKYLFRKEGQNVTLSCEQNLNHDAMYWYRQDPGQGLRLIYYSQIVNDFQKGDIAEGYSVSREKKESFPLTVTSAQKNPTAFYLCASSPTSMPAGELFFGEGSRLTVL.